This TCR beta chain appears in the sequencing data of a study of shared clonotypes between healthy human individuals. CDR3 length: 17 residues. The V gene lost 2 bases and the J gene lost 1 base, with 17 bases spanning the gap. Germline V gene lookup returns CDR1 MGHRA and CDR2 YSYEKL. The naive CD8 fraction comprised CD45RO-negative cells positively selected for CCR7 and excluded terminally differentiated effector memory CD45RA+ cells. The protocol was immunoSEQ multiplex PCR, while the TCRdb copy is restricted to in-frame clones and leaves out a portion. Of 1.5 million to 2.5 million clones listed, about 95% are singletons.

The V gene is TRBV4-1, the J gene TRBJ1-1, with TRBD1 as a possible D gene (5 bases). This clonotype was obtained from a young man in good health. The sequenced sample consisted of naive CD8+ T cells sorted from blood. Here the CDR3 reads CASSQRDGGMGNTEAFF. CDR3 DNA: TGCGCCAGCAGCCAAAGGGACGGAGGGATGGGGAACACTGAAGCTTTCTTT.